This note documents a single T cell receptor (beta chain) sequence. Its antigen is currently unknown. CDR3-region Arm-PCR and iRepertoire HTBI primers produced the TCR beta libraries. Each CDR3 protein is one row after TCRdb ran MiXCR on the multiplex PCR reads. This table holds about 450,000 distinct CDR3 sequences, around 15% found once. The CDR3 covers 17 residues. With V trimmed by 5 bases and J by 0 bases, 8 bases remained unmatched. Per germline, CDR1 SEHNR and CDR2 FQNEAQ (reference sequence). This sample was taken from a study of regulatory T cells in long-lasting Graves disease. Study results and limitations: Newly diagnosed patients shared approximately 1,000 public clonotypes; persistent patients shared 2,500 to 3,000.

Time point meaning: newly diagnosed GD, antithyroid drugs for less than 3 months. The TCR library used RNA extracted from PBMCs. Collection of peripheral blood (roughly 9 milliliters) was done using EDTA tubes. The sample was also reused in another study, on T cells in Graves' hyperthyroidism and ophthalmopathy. That paper notes: Recently diagnosed hyperthyroidism of less than 2 months' duration affected patients aged 18 to 65. Clonotypes that were expanded in thyroid above 0.001 mostly appeared in blood too.

This receptor was taken from a woman aged 45-59 years with Graves disease. The sequences come from peripheral blood mononuclear cells (PBMCs), collected at new diagnosis, from a patient treated with antithyroid drugs. The gene calls are TRBV7-9 and TRBJ1-5, with 9 bases fitting TRBD1. CDR3 sequence (DNA): TGTGCCAGCAGCCCCGACAGGGGGACATCTAGCAATCAGCCCCAGCATTTT. This translates into CASSPDRGTSSNQPQHF.